The rows below give T cell receptor beta chains drawn from one sample of a study of blood T cells in healthy people across ages. TCRdb analysed the 5' RACE reads with MiXCR anew, one entry per CDR3 protein. The sample lists some 880,000 distinct CDR3 sequences, 36% occurring once. Sequences were obtained from blood. These receptors came from a man between 18 and 35 years old in good health. Both conserved end residues are part of each CDR3. A D gene is named only where the DNA matches it firmly. The size entry is marked missing in some rows and otherwise reads once, few, many or a size class.

j_gene | abundance | v_gene | d_gene | CDR3nt | CDR3aa
TRBJ2-5 | NA | TRBV6-1 | NA | TGTGCCAGCAGTGGGAGAGATGAGCAGTACTTC | CASSGRDEQYF
TRBJ2-7 | NA | TRBV4-2 | TRBD1 | TGTGCCAGCAGCCCAACTGTGACAGGGGGCCCCTACAAGGAGCAGTACTTC | CASSPTVTGGPYKEQYF
TRBJ1-5 | NA | TRBV12-3/TRBV12-4 | TRBD1 | TGTGCCAGCAGTGCGGGACAGGGTATCTTTAATCAGCCCCAGCATTTT | CASSAGQGIFNQPQHF
TRBJ2-5 | many | TRBV5-1 | NA | TGCGCCAGCAGCCCGATAATACAAGAGACCCAGTACTTC | CASSPIIQETQYF
TRBJ1-2 | few | TRBV6-6 | NA | TGTGCCAGCAGTTACGACGGCTTCTATGGCTACACCTTC | CASSYDGFYGYTF
TRBJ2-7 | once | TRBV20-1 | TRBD2 | TGCAGTGCTCGTATAGCGGGGAGTTACAATGAGCAGTACTTC | CSARIAGSYNEQYF
TRBJ1-2 | many | TRBV21-1 | NA | TGTGCCAGCAGCGCTGACAGGGCCCGAGACTATGGCTACACCTTC | CASSADRARDYGYTF
TRBJ1-5 | NA | TRBV7-6 | NA | TGTGCCAGCAGCCGTGACGGGCGTGTCAATCAGCCCCAGCATTTT | CASSRDGRVNQPQHF
TRBJ1-5 | NA | TRBV19 | NA | TGTGCCAGTAGTATAGTACACCTAAGGGATCAGCCCCAGCATTTT | CASSIVHLRDQPQHF
TRBJ1-2 | NA | TRBV19 | NA | TGTGCCAGTAGTATCCAGGAGGGCTACACCTTC | CASSIQEGYTF
TRBJ2-5 | few | TRBV20-1 | TRBD2 | TGCAGTGCTAGGATTACTTCGACTAGCGGACCGCTTCATGAGCAGTACTTC | CSARITSTSGPLHEQYF
TRBJ2-3 | NA | TRBV7-8 | TRBD1 | TGTGCCTGCAGTTCCCCGGGACAGTATGTGGATACGCAGTATTTT | CACSSPGQYVDTQYF
TRBJ2-7 | few | TRBV20-1 | NA | TGCAGTGCCCTAGGGGGGTACGAGCAGTACTTC | CSALGGYEQYF
TRBJ2-7 | few | TRBV2 | TRBD2 | TGTGCCAGCAGCTGGGACTACGACGAGCAGTACTTC | CASSWDYDEQYF
TRBJ2-1 | NA | TRBV4-3 | TRBD2 | TGCGCCAGCAGCCAAGAACTAGCGAAATACAATGAGCAGTTCTTC | CASSQELAKYNEQFF
TRBJ2-2 | NA | TRBV27 | TRBD2 | TGTGCCAGCAGTCCCAACCGCGGGAGAAGCACCGGGGAGCTGTTTTTT | CASSPNRGRSTGELFF
TRBJ2-2 | NA | TRBV12-3/TRBV12-4 | TRBD1 | TGTGCCAGCAGTGCGACAGGGGCCGGGGAGCTGTTTTTT | CASSATGAGELFF
TRBJ2-6 | few | TRBV20-1 | TRBD1 | TGCAGTGTCTCCGGGACAGAGAGCTCTGGGGCCAACGTCCTGACTTTC | CSVSGTESSGANVLTF
TRBJ1-3 | NA | TRBV7-8 | NA | TGTGCCAGCAGCACGAGGGTCCCCTCTGGAAACACCATATATTTT | CASSTRVPSGNTIYF
TRBJ1-3 | few | TRBV12-3/TRBV12-4 | NA | TGTGCCAGCAGTTCGTTCGCTGGAAACACCATATATTTT | CASSSFAGNTIYF
TRBJ2-5 | many | TRBV7-2 | NA | TGTGCCAGCAGCCCATATGGCGTTCAAGAGACCCAGTACTTC | CASSPYGVQETQYF
TRBJ2-3 | many | TRBV2 | TRBD2 | TGTGCCAGCAGTCTCGCGGGGGAAACAGATACGCAGTATTTT | CASSLAGETDTQYF
TRBJ1-5 | NA | TRBV20-1 | NA | TGCAGTGCCCGGGACCTCCTTGGGGATCAGCCCCAGCATTTT | CSARDLLGDQPQHF
TRBJ2-5 | few | TRBV3-1 | TRBD2 | TGTGCCAGCAGCCAAGATGCGACTAGCGGTGAGACCCAGTACTTC | CASSQDATSGETQYF
TRBJ2-7 | NA | TRBV12-3/TRBV12-4 | NA | TGTGCCAGCAGTTTCTCCGAGTGGGGCAGGGCCCACTACGAGCAGTACTTC | CASSFSEWGRAHYEQYF
TRBJ1-1 | NA | TRBV4-1 | TRBD1 | TGCGCCAGCAGCCAAAGAGGGACAGGAAGGGGGAACACTGAAGCTTTCTTT | CASSQRGTGRGNTEAFF
TRBJ1-5 | NA | TRBV7-8 | TRBD1 | TGTGCCAGCAGCACCGGGACAGTCTATAGCGATCAGCCCCAGCATTTT | CASSTGTVYSDQPQHF
TRBJ1-2 | few | TRBV18 | TRBD1 | TGTGCCAGCTCACCATACAGGGGCCAAGGATGGGATGGCTACACCTTC | CASSPYRGQGWDGYTF
TRBJ1-1 | NA | TRBV20-1 | NA | TGCAGTGCTAGAGACGGGACACTGGACACTGAAGCTTTCTTT | CSARDGTLDTEAFF
TRBJ2-4 | NA | TRBV7-2 | TRBD2 | TGTGCCAGCAGCTTAGATGGGACTAGCGGGTGGAATGAGCAGTACTTC | CASSLDGTSGWNEQYF
TRBJ2-3 | many | TRBV10-3 | TRBD1 | TGTGCCATCAGTGAACAGGGGGCCGGTACGCAGTATTTT | CAISEQGAGTQYF
TRBJ1-1 | NA | TRBV11-2 | NA | TGTGCCAGCAGCTTTTCGGGACGGATGAACACTGAAGCTTTCTTT | CASSFSGRMNTEAFF
TRBJ1-3 | NA | TRBV29-1 | NA | TGCATCGTTGAAGCAGCGCCTCTAGGAAACACCATATATTTT | CIVEAAPLGNTIYF
TRBJ1-2 | NA | TRBV7-9 | NA | TGTGCCAGCAGCTTGGGGAGAGGGGCCTACACCTTC | CASSLGRGAYTF
TRBJ2-2 | NA | TRBV4-3 | NA | TGCGCCAGCAGCCAAGACAGGCTTAGATCCGGGGAGCTGTTTTTT | CASSQDRLRSGELFF
TRBJ2-2 | NA | TRBV4-1 | NA | TGCGCCAGCAGCCCACCTACGGGGCGGGGTGATAACACCGGGGAGCTGTTTTTT | CASSPPTGRGDNTGELFF
TRBJ2-1 | NA | TRBV6-5 | TRBD2 | TGTGCCAGCAGCTTATCCTCCGGACTAGCGGGACTCAATGAGCAGTTCTTC | CASSLSSGLAGLNEQFF
TRBJ1-2 | NA | TRBV9 | NA | TGTGCCAGCAGCCCCTGGGACGGCACAAACTATGGCTACACCTTC | CASSPWDGTNYGYTF
TRBJ2-3 | many | TRBV29-1 | NA | TGCAGCGTTGTCCCCGGGGGCACCAGCACAGATACGCAGTATTTT | CSVVPGGTSTDTQYF
TRBJ1-2 | few | TRBV4-1 | NA | TGCGCCAGCAGCCAAGGCCCAGGACAGCTCCGCTATGGCTACACCTTC | CASSQGPGQLRYGYTF
TRBJ2-1 | once | TRBV12-3/TRBV12-4 | TRBD2 | TGTGCCAGCAGTCCCGGTGGGACTAGTCCCTATCCCCATGAGCATTTCTTC | CASSPGGTSPYPHEHFF
TRBJ2-7 | NA | TRBV9 | NA | TGTGCCAGCAGCGCCGAAAGGTACTACAATGAGCAGTACTTC | CASSAERYYNEQYF
TRBJ2-5 | NA | TRBV5-1 | TRBD2 | TGCGCCAGCAGCCCCGGGACTAGCGGAAGAGGGACCCAGTACTTC | CASSPGTSGRGTQYF
TRBJ2-7 | NA | TRBV25-1 | NA | TGTGCCAGCAGTGACACGAGCAACTCCTACGAGCAGTACTTC | CASSDTSNSYEQYF
TRBJ2-2 | NA | TRBV20-1 | NA | TGCAGTGCTAGAGAGGGGACCGTCCACACCGGGGAGCTGTTTTTT | CSAREGTVHTGELFF
TRBJ1-5 | NA | TRBV27 | NA | TGTGCCAGCAGTTTTGCTAGGAGCAATCAGCCCCAGCATTTT | CASSFARSNQPQHF
TRBJ2-5 | many | TRBV28 | NA | TGTGCCAGCAGCAAATCAGGGAGTCGAGAGACCCAGTACTTC | CASSKSGSRETQYF
TRBJ2-5 | few | TRBV7-9 | TRBD2 | TGTGCCAGCAGCTCCCCCGGGACTAGCAGCCGAGAGACCCAGTACTTC | CASSSPGTSSRETQYF
TRBJ2-3 | NA | TRBV2 | TRBD2 | TGTGCCAGCAACCTAGCGGGGGCCCATTCCACAGATACGCAGTATTTT | CASNLAGAHSTDTQYF
TRBJ2-2 | NA | TRBV5-6 | TRBD1 | TGTGCCAGCAACTTATGGACAGGGACGGACAACACCGGGGAGCTGGTTTTT | CASNLWTGTDNTGELVF
TRBJ1-1 | NA | TRBV5-1 | NA | TGCGCCAGCAGCTGGGGCCAGGCCAGGGCTGACACTGAAGCTTTCTTT | CASSWGQARADTEAFF
TRBJ2-7 | NA | TRBV5-1 | TRBD1 | TGCGCCAGCAGCTTGGCCGGGACAGGGGTCTACGAGCAGTACTTC | CASSLAGTGVYEQYF
TRBJ2-5 | NA | TRBV7-2 | TRBD2 | TGTGCCAGCAGCGCCACTAGCGGGGCGGAGACCCAGTACTTC | CASSATSGAETQYF
TRBJ2-7 | few | TRBV20-1 | TRBD1 | TGCAGTGCTAGTGGCCCCGGGACAGGGACCTACGAGCAGTACTTC | CSASGPGTGTYEQYF
TRBJ2-7 | NA | TRBV20-1 | NA | TGCAGTGCTGAGTCGTTCCGGCTGGGTGATGAGCAGTACTTC | CSAESFRLGDEQYF